The next 4 T cell receptor beta chains were all read from a single sample in a study of blood T cell repertoires in COVID-19. Data came from immunoSEQ multiplex PCR; TCRdb stores just in-frame clones and leaves some out. The sample lists about 160,000 clones; approximately 95% were seen once. Sample: peripheral blood. The receptors derive from a woman between 45 and 65 years old with acute or convalescent COVID-19.

A note on this clone: The sample contains more than one DNA sequence encoding this CDR3. The CDR3 DNA follows: TGTGCCAGCAGCTCTCCGGGACAGGGAAACACCGGGGAGCTGTTTTTT. Translated: CASSSPGQGNTGELFF. V and J are TRBV5-4 and TRBJ2-2; 9 nucleotides agree with TRBD1. Trimming cost V 3 bases and J 2 bases; bases outside gene matches: 5. The CDR3 extends over 16 amino acids. Germline CDR1 reads SGHNT; CDR2 reads YYREEE (reference sequence).

The J gene is TRBJ1-1, the V gene TRBV5-1; D gene unclear. V was shortened by 6 bases and J by 1 base, with 4 bases between the two germline ends. This CDR3 has 11 amino acids. CDR1 is SGHRS and CDR2 is YFSETQ in the germline V gene. The chain's CDR3 is CASTGNTEAFF. The CDR3 DNA reads as TGCGCCAGCACAGGGAACACTGAAGCTTTCTTT.

The chain combines TRBV11-2 with TRBJ1-1; 8 bases are shared with TRBD1. CDR3 length: 13 amino acids. Trimming cost V 3 bases and J 10 bases; bases outside gene matches: 7. Per the germline V gene, CDR1 is SGHAT and CDR2 is FQNNGV. Here the CDR3 reads CASSFGDRNRAFF. In nucleotides, the CDR3 is TGTGCCAGCAGCTTCGGGGACAGGAACAGAGCTTTCTTT. Full variable domain (remainder filled in from reference TRBV11-2 and TRBJ1-1): EAGVAQSPRYKIIEKRQSVAFWCNPISGHATLYWYQQILGQGPKLLIQFQNNGVVDDSQLPKDRFSAERLKGVDSTLKIQPAKLEDSAVYLCASSFGDRNRAFFGQGTRLTVV.

The CDR3 sequence: CASRHNSGNTIYF. DNA for the CDR3: TGTGCCAGCAGACATAACTCTGGAAACACCATATATTTT. V gene TRBV12-3 or TRBV12-4 combines with J gene TRBJ1-3; no firm D call. The CDR3 loop spans 13 amino acids. Trimming stripped 6 bases from V and 0 bases from J, with 6 bases between.